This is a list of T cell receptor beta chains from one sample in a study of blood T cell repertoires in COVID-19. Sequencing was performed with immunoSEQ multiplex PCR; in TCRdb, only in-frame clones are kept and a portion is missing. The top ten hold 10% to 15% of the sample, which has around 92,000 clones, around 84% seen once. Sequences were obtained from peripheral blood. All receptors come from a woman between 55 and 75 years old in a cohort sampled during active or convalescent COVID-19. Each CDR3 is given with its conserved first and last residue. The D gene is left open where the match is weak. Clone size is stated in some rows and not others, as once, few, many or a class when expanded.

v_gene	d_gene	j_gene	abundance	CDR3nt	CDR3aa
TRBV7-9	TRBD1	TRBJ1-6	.	TGTGCCAGCAGCTTAGCAAGGGGGCGCGGGAATTCACCCCTCCACTTT	CASSLARGRGNSPLHF
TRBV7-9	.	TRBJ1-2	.	TGTGCCAGCAGCACCGGACATCTCTCTGGCTACACCTTC	CASSTGHLSGYTF
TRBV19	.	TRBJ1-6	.	TGTGCCAGTAGTAGACTGCTCCTCCTCGGATATAATTCACCCCTCCACTTT	CASSRLLLLGYNSPLHF
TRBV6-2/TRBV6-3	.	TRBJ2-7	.	TGTGCCAGCAGTTACCCGGGGAGATTCTCCTACGAGCAGTACTTC	CASSYPGRFSYEQYF
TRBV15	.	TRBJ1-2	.	TGTGCCACCAGCAGAGATCTGAACAGTGGCTACACCTTC	CATSRDLNSGYTF
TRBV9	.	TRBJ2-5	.	TGTGCCAGCAGCGTCCTAGGAGGCCAAGAGACCCAGTACTTC	CASSVLGGQETQYF
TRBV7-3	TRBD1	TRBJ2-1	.	TGTGCCAGCAGCGGAGGACAGGGCGGCATATCCTACAATGAGCAGTTCTTC	CASSGGQGGISYNEQFF
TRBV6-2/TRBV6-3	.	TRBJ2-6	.	TGTGCCAGCAGTTCTGAGTACTCTGGGGCCAACGTCCTGACTTTC	CASSSEYSGANVLTF
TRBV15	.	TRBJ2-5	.	TGTGCCACCAGCTTAGTAGGGGCGCAGACCCAGTACTTC	CATSLVGAQTQYF
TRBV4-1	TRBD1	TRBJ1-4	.	TGCGCCAGCAGCCCGGTTCCGAGGGGGCAGAGTGAAAAACTGTTTTTT	CASSPVPRGQSEKLFF
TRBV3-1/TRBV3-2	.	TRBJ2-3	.	TGTGCCAGCAGCCAAGGTTTCTGGGGAGGCCCAGATACGCAGTATTTT	CASSQGFWGGPDTQYF
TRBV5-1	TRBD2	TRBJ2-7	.	TGCGCCAGCAGCTTGCGGGAGGGCGCTAACTCCTACGAGCAGTACTTC	CASSLREGANSYEQYF
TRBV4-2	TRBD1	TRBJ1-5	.	TGTGCCAGCAGCCAGGGGACAGGGGGTAGCAATCAGCCCCAGCATTTT	CASSQGTGGSNQPQHF
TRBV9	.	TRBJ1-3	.	TGTGCCAGCAGCGTTGGGGGCAATGGAAACACCATATATTTT	CASSVGGNGNTIYF
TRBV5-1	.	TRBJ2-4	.	TGCGCCAGCAGCGGTACAGGGTGGGTAAGCGAAAACATTCAGTACTTC	CASSGTGWVSENIQYF
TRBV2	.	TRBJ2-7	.	TGTGCCAGCAGGGCGGGACAGTTATACGAGCAGTACTTC	CASRAGQLYEQYF
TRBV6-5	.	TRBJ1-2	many	TGTGCCAGCAGAGGGGACTTCCGAAGCTATGGCTACACCTTC	CASRGDFRSYGYTF
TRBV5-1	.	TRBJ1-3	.	TGCGCCAGCAGCTTGGGACAGCTAAGCTCTGGAAACACCATATATTTT	CASSLGQLSSGNTIYF
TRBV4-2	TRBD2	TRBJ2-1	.	TGTGCCAGCAGCCAAGACCGGAGCGGGGGGGCTAGAGAGCAGTTCTTC	CASSQDRSGGAREQFF
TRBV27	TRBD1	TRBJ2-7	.	TGTGCCAGCAGTTACCCCGGGACAGGGACTGGCGAGCAGTACTTC	CASSYPGTGTGEQYF
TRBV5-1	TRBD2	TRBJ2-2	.	TGCGCCAGCAGCTCCGGGACTACGAACACCGGGGAGCTGTTTTTT	CASSSGTTNTGELFF
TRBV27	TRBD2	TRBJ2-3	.	TGTGCCAGCAGTCCCCTCAGCGGGAGAGGATTAGATACGCAGTATTTT	CASSPLSGRGLDTQYF
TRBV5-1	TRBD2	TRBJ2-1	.	TGCGCCAGCAGCTTTCGGACTAGCGGGGACAATGAGCAGTTCTTC	CASSFRTSGDNEQFF
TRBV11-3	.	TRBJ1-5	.	TGTGCCAGCAGCCACGAGTCCGGGCCCCAGCATTTT	CASSHESGPQHF
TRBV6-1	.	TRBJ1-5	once	TGTGCCAGCAGTGAAGGACAGGAGTATCAGCCCCAGCATTTT	CASSEGQEYQPQHF
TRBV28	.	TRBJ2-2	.	TGTGCCAGCAGTTTCGGGGGAATGGTGACCGGGGAGCTGTTTTTT	CASSFGGMVTGELFF
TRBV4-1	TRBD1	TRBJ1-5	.	TGCGCCAGCAGCCTCGATCAGGGGGCCCAGCCCCAGCATTTT	CASSLDQGAQPQHF
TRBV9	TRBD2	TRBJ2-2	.	TGTGCCAGCAGCGTAGAGGGTAGCGGGAGTTGGACCGGGGAGCTGTTTTTT	CASSVEGSGSWTGELFF
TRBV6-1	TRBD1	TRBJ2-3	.	TGTGCCAGCAGTGAAGAGAGGACAGGGTCTTCTGGCACAGATACGCAGTATTTT	CASSEERTGSSGTDTQYF
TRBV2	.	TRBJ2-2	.	TGTGCCAAACGGCGGATCCAGAACACCGGGGAGCTGTTTTTT	CAKRRIQNTGELFF
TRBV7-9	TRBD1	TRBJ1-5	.	TGTGCCAGCAGCTCTAATAGACAGGGACCGGGGAGTCAGCCCCAGCATTTT	CASSSNRQGPGSQPQHF
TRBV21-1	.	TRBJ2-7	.	TGTGCCAGCAGCATACAGGACAGGGACCACGAGCAGTACTTC	CASSIQDRDHEQYF
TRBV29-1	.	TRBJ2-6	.	TGCAGCGGGAGGAACAGTGGGGCCAACGTCCTGACTTTC	CSGRNSGANVLTF
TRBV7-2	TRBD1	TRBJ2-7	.	TGTGCCAGCACCATTGGGGCAGGGGGCCTCCCCCGGCAGTACTTC	CASTIGAGGLPRQYF
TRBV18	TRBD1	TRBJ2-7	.	TGTGCCAGCTCACCACGCGGGTTACAGGGGTCGACCTACGAGCAGTACTTC	CASSPRGLQGSTYEQYF